The text below deals with one T cell receptor (beta chain). Its matching antigen is unknown. This sample was taken from a study of monozygotic twins with inflammatory bowel disease. Study-wide results and limits: With others, IBD patients shared fewer clonotypes than healthy twins did, especially with disease activity.

Each donor had 2.5 ml of blood drawn. The CDR3 sequence is 16 residues long. Germline CDR1 reads SGHAT; CDR2 reads FQNNGV. One entry per CDR3 protein, without DNA, is what TCRdb gives after re-calling the 5' RACE reads. This specimen shows some 150,000 distinct CDR3 sequences; the ten leading clones hold less than 8%. The receptor was isolated from a human donor with ulcerative colitis or Crohn's disease, or a healthy co-twin of an affected twin (not recorded which). This chain joins TRBV11-2 and TRBJ2-3; the D call from TCRdb, TRBD2, cannot be confirmed without DNA. Sequenced material: blood. Here the CDR3 reads CASSPGGTFYTDTQYF.